This T cell receptor beta chain was observed in a study of OX40 agonist ivuxolimab in advanced cancers. This CDR3 comprises 15 residues. Germline V gene data show CDR1 as SGHTA and CDR2 as FQGNSA. Trimming cost V 2 bases and J 8 bases, with 16 bases left between them. Blood samples were obtained at baseline, cycle 4 day 1, and cycle 7 day 1. This clone was observed a single time. As yet, its antigen is unknown. Sequencing used immunoSEQ multiplex PCR; TCRdb keeps in-frame clones, though not all of them. The sample consists of some 80,000 clones, approximately 90% of them appearing once. Study results and caveats: At 0.1 to 3.0 mg/kg and by week 6, CD4+ and CD8+ T cells in the blood had expanded clonally.

The starting material was CD4+ or CD8+ T cells sorted from blood, obtained in a trial of the OX40 agonist ivuxolimab. V and J are TRBV7-2 and TRBJ2-1; D is perhaps TRBD1 (5 bases). This TCR derives from an adult with an advanced solid tumor such as melanoma, head and neck, liver or kidney cancer. As DNA, the CDR3 is TGTGCCAGCAGCTTAAGTCAGACAGTGATTCATGAGCAGTTCTTC. Amino acid sequence: CASSLSQTVIHEQFF.